A selection of T cell receptor beta chains follows, all from one sample in a study of shared clonotypes between healthy human individuals. Using immunoSEQ multiplex PCR, the repertoire was profiled, and TCRdb retains in-frame clones only, with some absent. This sample has over a million clones; about 98.5% occur once, and the top ten carry roughly 0.35%. Material for sequencing was naive CD4+ T cells sorted from blood. The receptors were gathered from a man aged 30 to 39 in good health. CDR3s include the opening cysteine and the closing phenylalanine or tryptophan. D genes are given only for firm matches. Only part of the rows carry a size: once, few, many, or a class if the clone is expanded.

cdr3_nt: TGTGCCGTCGGACAGGCTACCTACGAGCAGTACTTC
cdr3_aa: CAVGQATYEQYF
j_call: TRBJ2-7
clone_size: -
d_call: TRBD1
v_call: TRBV10-3

cdr3_nt: TGTGCCAGCAGCTTAGACCTGGTCCTGGTCTATGGCTACACCTTC
cdr3_aa: CASSLDLVLVYGYTF
j_call: TRBJ1-2
clone_size: -
d_call: -
v_call: TRBV7-9

cdr3_nt: TGTGCCAGCAGCGTGACCACGAATACGCAGTATTTT
cdr3_aa: CASSVTTNTQYF
j_call: TRBJ2-3
clone_size: once
d_call: -
v_call: TRBV9

cdr3_nt: TGCGCCAGCAGCTCCGGGACTAGCGGGAACACCGGGGAGCTGTTTTTT
cdr3_aa: CASSSGTSGNTGELFF
j_call: TRBJ2-2
clone_size: -
d_call: TRBD2
v_call: TRBV5-1

cdr3_nt: TGTGCCAGCAGTTACGGGGGGGCTAATGAAAAACTGTTTTTT
cdr3_aa: CASSYGGANEKLFF
j_call: TRBJ1-4
clone_size: -
d_call: -
v_call: TRBV6-5

cdr3_nt: TGTGCCAGCAGCGTAACTTATGGGCAGCCCCAGCATTTT
cdr3_aa: CASSVTYGQPQHF
j_call: TRBJ1-5
clone_size: -
d_call: -
v_call: TRBV6-5

cdr3_nt: TGTGCCAGCAGTTCCGAAGACAGGGGGATAAAGCCCCAGCATTTT
cdr3_aa: CASSSEDRGIKPQHF
j_call: TRBJ1-5
clone_size: -
d_call: TRBD1
v_call: TRBV28

cdr3_nt: TGCGCCAGCAGCTTGGAGGACTTCTACAATGAGCAGTTCTTC
cdr3_aa: CASSLEDFYNEQFF
j_call: TRBJ2-1
clone_size: once
d_call: -
v_call: TRBV5-1

cdr3_nt: TGTGCCAGCTCACCCCTGACAGGGTTGGACACTGAAGCTTTCTTT
cdr3_aa: CASSPLTGLDTEAFF
j_call: TRBJ1-1
clone_size: -
d_call: TRBD1
v_call: TRBV18

cdr3_nt: TGTGCCAGCAGCTTAAGCGGGAGGAGGGCAGATACGCAGTATTTT
cdr3_aa: CASSLSGRRADTQYF
j_call: TRBJ2-3
clone_size: -
d_call: TRBD2
v_call: TRBV11-2

cdr3_nt: TGTGCCAGCAGTATTTGGGGGGGAACGAATCAGCCCCAGCATTTT
cdr3_aa: CASSIWGGTNQPQHF
j_call: TRBJ1-5
clone_size: -
d_call: -
v_call: TRBV28

cdr3_nt: TGCGCCAGCAGCCTAGCTCCAGGGCCCCGATGGGAACAAGAGACCCAGTACTTC
cdr3_aa: CASSLAPGPRWEQETQYF
j_call: TRBJ2-5
clone_size: -
d_call: -
v_call: TRBV5-1

cdr3_nt: TGTGCCAGCACCTCGGGGGGATGGGAGACCCAGTACTTC
cdr3_aa: CASTSGGWETQYF
j_call: TRBJ2-5
clone_size: -
d_call: TRBD2
v_call: TRBV2

cdr3_nt: TGTGCCAGCAGTGCCGAATTAGCGGGAGGGGGCTCAGATACGCAGTATTTT
cdr3_aa: CASSAELAGGGSDTQYF
j_call: TRBJ2-3
clone_size: -
d_call: TRBD2
v_call: TRBV6-1

cdr3_nt: TGTGCCAGCAGCCAACTGACGGAGACCCAGTACTTC
cdr3_aa: CASSQLTETQYF
j_call: TRBJ2-5
clone_size: -
d_call: -
v_call: TRBV11-2

cdr3_nt: TGTGCCAGCAGTTACACGGGAAGGGGGGGTGAGCAGTTCTTC
cdr3_aa: CASSYTGRGGEQFF
j_call: TRBJ2-1
clone_size: -
d_call: -
v_call: TRBV6-5

cdr3_nt: TGTGCCAGCAGCCTCGCTGGGGAAATCCAATCTGAAGCTTTCTTT
cdr3_aa: CASSLAGEIQSEAFF
j_call: TRBJ1-1
clone_size: -
d_call: -
v_call: TRBV5-4